Only a few counts were recorded for the clone carrying this TCR beta chain. Its cognate antigen is unknown. This sample was taken from a study of identical twins. Whole-study findings and limits: Invariant cells of the MAIT and iNKT types might have partly distorted the zero-insertion analyses. Fewer insertions characterized abundant cord blood beta clonotypes, whereas memory repertoires showed none.

A universal primer site was incorporated via template switching, and the cDNA contained unique molecular identifiers. MiXCR, applied by TCRdb to the 5' RACE reads, yields one record per CDR3 protein. The sample carries 690,000 or so distinct CDR3 sequences, approximately 6.1% recorded once. The germline CDR1 and CDR2 sequences are SGHRS and YFSETQ. CDR3 length equals 16 residues. V lost 1 base and J lost 1, with 13 bases in between. This receptor was taken from a young man in good health. Sequencing was carried out using naive T cells sorted from blood. This chain connects TRBV5-1 to TRBJ2-3; TRBD2 is a possible D gene (6 bases). CDR3 nucleotide sequence: TGCGCCAGCAGCTTGTTTCGGGGGAGTGGCACAGATACGCAGTATTTT. Its translation is CASSLFRGSGTDTQYF.